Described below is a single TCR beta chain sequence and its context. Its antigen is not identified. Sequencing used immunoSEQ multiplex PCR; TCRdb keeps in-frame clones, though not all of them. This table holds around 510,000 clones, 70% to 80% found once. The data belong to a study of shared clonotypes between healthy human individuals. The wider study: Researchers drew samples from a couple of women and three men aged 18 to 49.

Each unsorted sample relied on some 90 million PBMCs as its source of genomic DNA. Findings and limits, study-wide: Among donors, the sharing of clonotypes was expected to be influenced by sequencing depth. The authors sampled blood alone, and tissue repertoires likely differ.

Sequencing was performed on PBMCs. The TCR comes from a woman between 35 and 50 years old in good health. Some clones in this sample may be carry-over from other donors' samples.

CDR3 region: CASSPRPTGGPHEQYF. In DNA, the CDR3 is TGTGCCAGCAGCCCCCGGCCAACGGGAGGGCCCCACGAGCAGTACTTC. The genes are TRBV7-3 and TRBJ2-7; the match to TRBD2 covers 8 bases. The CDR3 loop spans 16 amino acids. V shed 5 bases, J shed 5 bases, and the junction held 14 bases outside the gene matches. Germline CDR1 is SGHTA and CDR2 is FQGTGA.